This T cell receptor beta chain was sequenced during a study of regulatory T cells in long-lasting Graves disease. At the level of the study: The antithyroid drugs taken by newly diagnosed Graves' patients had been used for under 3 months.

Overall study results and limits: Thyroid tissue went unstudied; only peripheral blood was examined. Persistent disease was characterized by preferential usage of TRBV28, TRBJ1-2 and TRBJ2-5.

The time point was: newly diagnosed GD, antithyroid drugs for less than 3 months. After RNA was extracted from PBMCs, the TCR library was made from it. Assembly of TCR beta libraries relied on iRepertoire HTBI primers together with Arm-PCR of CDR3 regions. TCRdb reprocessed the multiplex PCR reads with MiXCR, giving one entry per CDR3 protein. The data contain 350,000 to 500,000 distinct CDR3 sequences, around 17% of them seen just once; the ten biggest clones take up approximately 11%. Germline CDR1 MDHEN, CDR2 SYDVKM. The length of the CDR3 is 14 residues. Trimming cost V 2 bases and J 6 bases, with 11 bases left between them. In its sample, this clonotype was seen many times. The antigen is unknown. These same records also appear under a second study, on T cells in Graves' hyperthyroidism and ophthalmopathy. Per that study: Researchers report that a 13 V-J model separated ophthalmopathy from stable hyperthyroidism.

The sequencing here drew on peripheral blood mononuclear cells (PBMCs), taken at new diagnosis, from a patient treated with antithyroid drugs. The source of this sequence is a woman under 40 with Graves disease. This chain links TRBV28 with TRBJ1-5; D is uncertain. DNA for the CDR3: TGTGCCAGCAGTTTACCCTCGTTGGGTCAGCCCCAGCATTTT. Protein sequence: CASSLPSLGQPQHF.